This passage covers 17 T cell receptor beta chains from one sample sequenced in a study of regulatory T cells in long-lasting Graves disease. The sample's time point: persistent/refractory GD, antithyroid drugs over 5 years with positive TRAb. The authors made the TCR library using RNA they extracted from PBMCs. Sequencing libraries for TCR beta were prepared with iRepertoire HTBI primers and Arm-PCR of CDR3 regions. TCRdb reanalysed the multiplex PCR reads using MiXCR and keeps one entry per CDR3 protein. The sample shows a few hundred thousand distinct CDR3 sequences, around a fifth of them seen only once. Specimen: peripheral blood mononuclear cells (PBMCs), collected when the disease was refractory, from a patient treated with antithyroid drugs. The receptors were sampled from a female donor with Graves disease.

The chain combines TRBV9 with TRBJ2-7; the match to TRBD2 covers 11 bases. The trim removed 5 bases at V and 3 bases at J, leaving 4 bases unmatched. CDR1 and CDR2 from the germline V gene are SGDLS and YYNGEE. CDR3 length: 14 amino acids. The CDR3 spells CASRFGTSGYEQYF. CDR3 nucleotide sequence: TGTGCCAGCAGATTTGGGACTAGCGGCTACGAGCAGTACTTC.

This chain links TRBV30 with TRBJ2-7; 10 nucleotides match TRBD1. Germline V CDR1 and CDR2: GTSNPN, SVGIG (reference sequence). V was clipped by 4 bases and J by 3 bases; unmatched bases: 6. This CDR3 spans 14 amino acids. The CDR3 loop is CAWTRDRGYYEQYF. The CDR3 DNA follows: TGTGCCTGGACCCGGGACAGGGGATACTACGAGCAGTACTTC.

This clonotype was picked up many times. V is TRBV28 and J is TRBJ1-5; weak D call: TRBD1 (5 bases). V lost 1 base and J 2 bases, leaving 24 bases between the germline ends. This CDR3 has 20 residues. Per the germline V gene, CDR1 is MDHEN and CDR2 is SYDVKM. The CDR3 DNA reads TGTGCCAGCAGTTTATTTTCTGAGGGGACCCGCGGGCGGGGCAATCAGCCCCAGCATTTT. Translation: CASSLFSEGTRGRGNQPQHF.

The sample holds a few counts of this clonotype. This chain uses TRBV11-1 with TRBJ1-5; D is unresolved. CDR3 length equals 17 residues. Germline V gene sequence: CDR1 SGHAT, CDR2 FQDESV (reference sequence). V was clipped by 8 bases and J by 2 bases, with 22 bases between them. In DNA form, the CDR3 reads TGTGCCAGCCGAACGTTGGGGTTCCGCAATTGCAATCAGCCCCAGCATTTT. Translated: CASRTLGFRNCNQPQHF.

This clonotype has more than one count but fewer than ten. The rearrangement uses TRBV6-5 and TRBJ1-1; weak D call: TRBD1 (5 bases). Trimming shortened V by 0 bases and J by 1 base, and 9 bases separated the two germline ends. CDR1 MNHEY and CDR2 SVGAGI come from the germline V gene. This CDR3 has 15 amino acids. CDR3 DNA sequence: TGTGCCAGCAGTTACTCTGCAGGGTGGAACACTGAAGCTTTCTTT. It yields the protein CASSYSAGWNTEAFF.

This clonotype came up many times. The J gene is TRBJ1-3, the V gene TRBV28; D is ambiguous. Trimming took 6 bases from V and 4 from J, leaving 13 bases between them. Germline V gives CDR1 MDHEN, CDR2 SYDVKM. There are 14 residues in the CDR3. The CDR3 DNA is TGTGCCAGCAGGCTGAGTGGTTCCGGAAACACCATATATTTT. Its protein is CASRLSGSGNTIYF. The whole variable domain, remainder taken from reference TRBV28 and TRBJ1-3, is DVKVTQSSRYLVKRTGEKVFLECVQDMDHENMFWYRQDPGLGLRLIYFSYDVKMKEKGDIPEGYSVSREKKERFSLILESASTNQTSMYLCASRLSGSGNTIYFGEGSWLTVV.

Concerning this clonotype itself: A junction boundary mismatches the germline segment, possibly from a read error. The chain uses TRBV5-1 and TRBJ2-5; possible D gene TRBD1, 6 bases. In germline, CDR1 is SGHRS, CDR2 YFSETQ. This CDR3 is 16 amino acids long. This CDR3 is CASSLYRGQGEETQCF. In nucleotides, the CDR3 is TGCGCCAGCAGCTTGTACCGGGGACAAGGTGAAGAGACCCAGTGCTTC.

The CDR3 sequence is CSARGLAGGIEQFF. CDR3 bases: TGCAGTGCCCGAGGACTAGCGGGAGGGATTGAGCAGTTCTTC. The chain links TRBV20-1 to TRBJ2-1, with TRBD2 matching 15 bases. The CDR3 spans 14 residues. Germline loops: CDR1 DFQATT, CDR2 SNEGSKA (reference sequence). Germline trimming cut 6 bases from V and 9 bases from J; bases unmatched to any gene: 6.

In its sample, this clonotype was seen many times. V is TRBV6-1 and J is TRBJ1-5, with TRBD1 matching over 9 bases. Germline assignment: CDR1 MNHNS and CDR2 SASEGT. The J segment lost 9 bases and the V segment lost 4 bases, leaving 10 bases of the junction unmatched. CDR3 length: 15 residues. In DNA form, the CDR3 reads TGTGCCAGCAGTGCGGGACAGGGCGGCCCGAGGCCCCAGCATTTT. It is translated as CASSAGQGGPRPQHF.

The CDR3 here is CASSPGEAAGTYEQYF. CDR3 DNA: TGTGCCAGCAGCCCTGGGGAAGCAGCGGGAACCTACGAGCAGTACTTC. The gene calls are TRBV7-6 and TRBJ2-7; TRBD2 matches 7 bases. CDR1 is SGHVS, CDR2 FNYEAQ, per germline. Unmatched junction bases numbered 12, after V lost 5 bases and J lost 2 bases. This CDR3 spans 16 amino acids.

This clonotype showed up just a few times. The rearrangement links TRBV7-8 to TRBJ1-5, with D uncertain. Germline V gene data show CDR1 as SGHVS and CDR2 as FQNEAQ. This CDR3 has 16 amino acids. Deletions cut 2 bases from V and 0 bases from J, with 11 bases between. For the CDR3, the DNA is TGTGCCAGCAGCTTACTGACGGGGTATAGCAATCAGCCCCAGCATTTT. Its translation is CASSLLTGYSNQPQHF.

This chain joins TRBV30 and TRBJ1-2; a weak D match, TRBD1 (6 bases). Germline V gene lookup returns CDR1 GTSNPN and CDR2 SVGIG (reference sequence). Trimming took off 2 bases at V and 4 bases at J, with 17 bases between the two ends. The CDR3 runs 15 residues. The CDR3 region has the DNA TGTGCCTGGAGTCCCGCAGGGGACACACTCTATGGCTACACCTTC. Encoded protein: CAWSPAGDTLYGYTF.

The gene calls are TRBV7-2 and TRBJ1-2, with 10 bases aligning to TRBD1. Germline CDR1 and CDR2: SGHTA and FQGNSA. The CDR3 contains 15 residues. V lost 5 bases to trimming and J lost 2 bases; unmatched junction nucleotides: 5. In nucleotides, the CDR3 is TGTGCCAGCAGCACTGGGACAGGGGTAAACTATGGCTACACCTTC. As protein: CASSTGTGVNYGYTF.

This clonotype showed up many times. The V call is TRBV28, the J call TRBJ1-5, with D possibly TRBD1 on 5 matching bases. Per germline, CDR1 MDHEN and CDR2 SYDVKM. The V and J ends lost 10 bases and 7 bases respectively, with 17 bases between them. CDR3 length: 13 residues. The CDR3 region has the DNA TGTGCCACAAGGGTGGGACGCATACAGCCCCAGCATTTT. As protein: CATRVGRIQPQHF.

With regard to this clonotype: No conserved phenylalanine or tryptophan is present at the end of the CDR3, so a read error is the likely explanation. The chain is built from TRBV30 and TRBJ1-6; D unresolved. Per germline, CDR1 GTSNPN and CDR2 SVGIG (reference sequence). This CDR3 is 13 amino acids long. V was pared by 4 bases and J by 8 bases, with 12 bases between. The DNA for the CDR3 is TGTGCCTGGACCCTCAACCGGGATTCACCCCTCCACCTT. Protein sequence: CAWTLNRDSPLHL.

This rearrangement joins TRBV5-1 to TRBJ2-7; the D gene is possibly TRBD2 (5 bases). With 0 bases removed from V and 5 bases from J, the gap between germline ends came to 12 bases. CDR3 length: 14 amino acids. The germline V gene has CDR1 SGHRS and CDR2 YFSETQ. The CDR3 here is CASSLEGRGHEQYF. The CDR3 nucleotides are TGCGCCAGCAGCTTGGAAGGTCGGGGTCACGAGCAGTACTTC.

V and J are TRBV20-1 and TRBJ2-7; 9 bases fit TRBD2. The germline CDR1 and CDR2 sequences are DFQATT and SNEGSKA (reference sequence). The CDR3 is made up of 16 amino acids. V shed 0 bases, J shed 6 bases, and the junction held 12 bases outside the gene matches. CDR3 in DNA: TGCAGTGCTAGAGATGGAGAACTAGCGGGCCACCCCGAGCAGTACTTC. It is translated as CSARDGELAGHPEQYF.